The TCR beta chain under discussion was sequenced for a study of T-cell memory formation after mild COVID-19. Germline assignment: CDR1 SGHTA and CDR2 FQGTGA. The J segment lost 4 bases and the V segment lost 5 bases, leaving 11 bases of the junction unmatched. The CDR3 consists of 16 residues. TCRdb analysed the 5' RACE reads with MiXCR anew, one entry per CDR3 protein. The sample consists of 270,000 or so distinct CDR3 sequences, 16% of them appearing once. In this sample, this clonotype turned up a few times. What was sequenced was PBMCs or a T cell subset sorted from them (not recorded which). The chain uses TRBV7-3 and TRBJ2-3, with TRBD2 identical over 8 bases. The receptor was derived from a man younger than 35 who had mild COVID-19 (a few samples of this study predate the infection). Cell type and time point are not known. CDR3 coding DNA: TGTGCCAGCAGCCCCGTTGGGGGACTAGATGCAGATACGCAGTATTTT. Protein product: CASSPVGGLDADTQYF.